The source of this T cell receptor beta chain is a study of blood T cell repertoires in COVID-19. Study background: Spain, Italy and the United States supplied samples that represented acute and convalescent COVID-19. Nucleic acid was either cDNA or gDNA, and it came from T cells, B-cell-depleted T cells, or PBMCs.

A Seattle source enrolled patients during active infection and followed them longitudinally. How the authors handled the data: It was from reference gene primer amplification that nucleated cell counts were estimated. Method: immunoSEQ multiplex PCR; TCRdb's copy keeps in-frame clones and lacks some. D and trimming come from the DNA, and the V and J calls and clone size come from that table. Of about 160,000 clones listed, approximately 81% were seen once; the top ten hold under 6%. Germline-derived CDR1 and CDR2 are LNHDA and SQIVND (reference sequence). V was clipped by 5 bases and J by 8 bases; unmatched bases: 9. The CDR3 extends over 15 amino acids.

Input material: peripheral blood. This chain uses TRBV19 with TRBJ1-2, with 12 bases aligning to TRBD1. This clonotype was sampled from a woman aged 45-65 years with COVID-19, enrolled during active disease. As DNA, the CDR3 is TGTGCCAGTAGTGCGCCGGGACAGGGGGCGCGAGGCTACACCTTC. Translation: CASSAPGQGARGYTF.